The present TCR beta chain was sequenced within a study of cytomegalovirus exposure and HLA in healthy donors. About the research overall: In terms of ancestry, the Caucasian-associated cluster contained more than 65% of the roughly 360 genotyped donors.

The primer mix had 60 Vbeta and 13 Jbeta primers. Sequencing used immunoSEQ multiplex PCR; TCRdb keeps in-frame clones, though not all of them. The repertoire includes around 130,000 clones, around 84% of them detected once, and under 3.5% sits in the top ten. Trimming cost V 4 bases and J 10 bases; bases outside gene matches: 12. The CDR3 is 15 amino acids. CDR1 is SEHNR, CDR2 FQNEAQ, per germline (reference sequence). When sampled, the donors appeared nominally healthy, though they likely had unrecorded immune exposures. This receptor was taken from a man aged 50-60 years in good health and CMV-seronegative. J is TRBJ2-1 and V is TRBV7-9; 8 positions agree with TRBD2. Material for sequencing was PBMCs. The DNA for the CDR3 is TGTGCCAGCAGCTCCGGCGGGGCGGGGGGAGGAGAGCAGTTCTTC. Translation gives CASSSGGAGGGEQFF.